What follows describes a single T cell receptor (beta chain). Its antigen is as yet unknown. This specimen comes from a study of STAT5B mutations in CD4+ large granular lymphocyte leukemia. The protocol was immunoSEQ multiplex PCR, while the TCRdb copy is restricted to in-frame clones and leaves out a portion. This sample has tens of thousands of clones, with around 70% found just once. Study outcomes and limitations: The CD4+ versus CD8+ T-LGLL clonality difference may reflect limited sample size. Main leukemic clonotypes were patient-specific, but roughly 25% appeared at low frequency elsewhere.

The clonotype originates from a human donor in good health. Input material: CD4+ T cells from blood buffy coats.

CDR3 DNA: TGTGCCAGCAGCCTCGACAGGGGGAACTACGAGCAGTACTTC. This sequence encodes CASSLDRGNYEQYF. The chain combines TRBV21-1 with TRBJ2-7; whether TRBD1, the table's D call, matches the DNA was not checked. TRBV21-1 is reported as a pseudogene. This CDR3 spans 14 amino acids.